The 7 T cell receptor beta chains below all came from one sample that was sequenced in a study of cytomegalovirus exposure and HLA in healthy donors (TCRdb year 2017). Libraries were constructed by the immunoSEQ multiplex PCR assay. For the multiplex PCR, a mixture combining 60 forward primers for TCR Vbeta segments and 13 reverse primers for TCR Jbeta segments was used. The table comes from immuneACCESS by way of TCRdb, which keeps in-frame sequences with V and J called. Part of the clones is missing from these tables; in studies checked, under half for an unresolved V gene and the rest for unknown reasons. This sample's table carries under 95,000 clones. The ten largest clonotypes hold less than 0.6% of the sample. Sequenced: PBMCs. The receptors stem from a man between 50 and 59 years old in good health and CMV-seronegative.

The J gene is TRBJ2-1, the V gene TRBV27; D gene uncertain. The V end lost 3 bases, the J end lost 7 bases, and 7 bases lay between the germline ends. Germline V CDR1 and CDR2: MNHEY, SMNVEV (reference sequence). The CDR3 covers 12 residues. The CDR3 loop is CASSLQRNEQFF. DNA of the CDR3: TGTGCCAGCAGTTTGCAGAGGAATGAGCAGTTCTTC.

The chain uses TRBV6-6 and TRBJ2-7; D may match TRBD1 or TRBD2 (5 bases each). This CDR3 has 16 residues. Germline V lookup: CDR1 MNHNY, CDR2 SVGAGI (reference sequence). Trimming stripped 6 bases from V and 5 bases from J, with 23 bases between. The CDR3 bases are TGTGCCAGCAGGTACAGGACTGCCTCCATAGCGAACGAGCAGTACTTC. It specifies CASRYRTASIANEQYF.

The CDR3 coding sequence is TGCGCCAGCAGCCCCCGCGGACAGGGGGGGGCCTACGAGCAGTACTTC. Translating it yields CASSPRGQGGAYEQYF. The chain couples TRBV5-1 to TRBJ2-7; 10 nucleotides align to TRBD1. This CDR3 has 16 residues. With V trimmed by 4 bases and J by 2 bases, 9 bases remained unmatched. Germline lookup yields CDR1 SGHRS and CDR2 YFSETQ.

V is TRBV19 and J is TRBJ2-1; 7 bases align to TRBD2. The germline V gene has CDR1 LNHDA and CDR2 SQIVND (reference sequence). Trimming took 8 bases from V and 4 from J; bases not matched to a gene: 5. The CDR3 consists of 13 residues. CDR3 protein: CASAASGYNEQFF. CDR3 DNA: TGTGCCAGTGCGGCTAGCGGTTACAATGAGCAGTTCTTC.

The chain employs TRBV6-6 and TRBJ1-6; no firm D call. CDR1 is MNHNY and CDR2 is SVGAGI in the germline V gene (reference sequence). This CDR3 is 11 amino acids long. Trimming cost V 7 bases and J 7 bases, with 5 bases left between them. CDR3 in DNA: TGTGCCAGCAAACGGAATTCACCCCTCCACTTT. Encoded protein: CASKRNSPLHF.

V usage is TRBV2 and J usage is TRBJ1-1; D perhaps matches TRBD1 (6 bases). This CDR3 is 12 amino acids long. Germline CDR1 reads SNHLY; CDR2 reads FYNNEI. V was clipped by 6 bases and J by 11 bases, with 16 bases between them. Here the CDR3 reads CASRGAKLGAFF. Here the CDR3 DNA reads TGTGCCAGCAGGGGGGCGAAGTTGGGGGCTTTCTTT. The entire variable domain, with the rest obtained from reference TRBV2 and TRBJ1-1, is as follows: EPEVTQTPSHQVTQMGQEVILRCVPISNHLYFYWYRQILGQKVEFLVSFYNNEISEKSEIFDDQFSVERPDGSNFTLKIRSTKLEDSAMYFCASRGAKLGAFFGQGTRLTVV.

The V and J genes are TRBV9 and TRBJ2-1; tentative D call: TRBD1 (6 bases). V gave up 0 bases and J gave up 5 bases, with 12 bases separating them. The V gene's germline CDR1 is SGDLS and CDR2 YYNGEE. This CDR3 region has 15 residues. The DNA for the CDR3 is TGTGCCAGCAGCGTAGCACAGGGAATCGACAATGAGCAGTTCTTC. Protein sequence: CASSVAQGIDNEQFF.